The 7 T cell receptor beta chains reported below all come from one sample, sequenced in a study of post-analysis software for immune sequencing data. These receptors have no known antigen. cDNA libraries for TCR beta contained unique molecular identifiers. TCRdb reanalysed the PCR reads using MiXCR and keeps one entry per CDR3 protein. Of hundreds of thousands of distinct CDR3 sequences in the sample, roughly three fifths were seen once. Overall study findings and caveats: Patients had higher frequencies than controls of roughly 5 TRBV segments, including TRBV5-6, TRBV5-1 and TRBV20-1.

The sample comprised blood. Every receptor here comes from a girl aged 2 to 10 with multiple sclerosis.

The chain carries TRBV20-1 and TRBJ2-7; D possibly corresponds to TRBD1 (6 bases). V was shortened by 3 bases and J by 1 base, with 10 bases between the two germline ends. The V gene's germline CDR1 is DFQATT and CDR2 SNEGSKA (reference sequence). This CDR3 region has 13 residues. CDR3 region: CSASDDRSYEQYF. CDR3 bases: TGCAGTGCTAGTGACGACAGGTCCTACGAGCAGTACTTC.

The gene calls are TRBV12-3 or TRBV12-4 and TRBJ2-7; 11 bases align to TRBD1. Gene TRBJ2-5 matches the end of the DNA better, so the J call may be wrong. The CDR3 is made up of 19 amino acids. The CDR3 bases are TGTGCCAGCAGTTTAGCTCAACTCCCGGGACAGGGGGGGCAAGAGACCCAGTACTTC. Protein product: CASSLAQLPGQGGQETQYF.

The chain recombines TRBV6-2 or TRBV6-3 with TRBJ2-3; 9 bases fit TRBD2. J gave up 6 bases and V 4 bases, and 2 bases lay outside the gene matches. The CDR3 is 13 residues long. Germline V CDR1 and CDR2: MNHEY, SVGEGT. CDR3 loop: CASSSSGRDTQYF. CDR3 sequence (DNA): TGTGCCAGCAGTTCGAGCGGGAGGGATACGCAGTATTTT.

The CDR3 sequence: CSAGETSTDTQYF. The CDR3 bases are TGCAGCGCAGGGGAGACTAGCACAGATACGCAGTATTTT. This chain joins TRBV29-1 and TRBJ2-3, with a weak D call TRBD1 (6 bases). With 7 bases removed from V and 0 bases from J, the gap between germline ends came to 11 bases. The CDR3 loop spans 13 amino acids. Germline values: CDR1 SQVTM, CDR2 ANQGSEA.

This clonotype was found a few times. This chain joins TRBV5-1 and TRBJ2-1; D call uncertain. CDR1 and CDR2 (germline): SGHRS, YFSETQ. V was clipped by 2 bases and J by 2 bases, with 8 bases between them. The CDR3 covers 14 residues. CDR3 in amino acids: CASSFTRAYNEQFF. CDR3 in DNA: TGCGCCAGCAGCTTCACACGGGCCTACAATGAGCAGTTCTTC.

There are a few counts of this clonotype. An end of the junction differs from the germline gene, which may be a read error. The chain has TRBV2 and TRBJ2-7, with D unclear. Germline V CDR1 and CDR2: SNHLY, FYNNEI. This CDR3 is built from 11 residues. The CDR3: CASTEYYEQYF. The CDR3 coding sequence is TGTGCCAGCACTGAATACTACGAGCAGTACTTC.

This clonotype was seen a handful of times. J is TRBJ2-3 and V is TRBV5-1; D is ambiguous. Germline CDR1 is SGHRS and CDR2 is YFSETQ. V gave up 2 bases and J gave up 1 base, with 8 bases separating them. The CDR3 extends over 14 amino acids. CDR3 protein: CASSFDGGTDTQYF. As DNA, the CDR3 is TGCGCCAGCAGCTTTGACGGCGGCACAGATACGCAGTATTTT.